The rows below give T cell receptor beta chains drawn from one sample of a study of blood T cell repertoires in COVID-19. Produced via immunoSEQ multiplex PCR; TCRdb's table is partial and in-frame only. The sample carries roughly 260,000 clones, about nine tenths recorded once. The sequenced material came from peripheral blood. The receptors were gathered from a woman aged 30 to 39 with COVID-19, enrolled during active disease. CDR3s leave out the opening cysteine and the closing phenylalanine or tryptophan. Each record gives: D gene, V gene, J gene, CDR3 protein. A D gene is named only where the DNA matches it firmly.

>NA|TRBV6-1|TRBJ2-7
ASSEALSAGFSYEQY
>TRBD2|TRBV7-2|TRBJ2-3
ASSPRATSGRALVDTQY
>NA|TRBV13|TRBJ2-2
ASSLAGMSTGELF
>NA|TRBV18|TRBJ2-3
ASSPSAGGSTDTQY
>TRBD2|TRBV28|TRBJ2-6
ASRGDYSGANVLT
>TRBD1|TRBV6-5|TRBJ2-7
ASSRDRVYEQY
>TRBD1|TRBV23-1|TRBJ1-2
ASSHLLTGNGYT
>NA|TRBV25-1|TRBJ2-3
ASSVSHPDTQY
>NA|TRBV7-9|TRBJ1-1
ASSSPSGRPTMNTEAF
>NA|TRBV10-2|TRBJ2-5
ASSQTEQETQY
>NA|TRBV7-2|TRBJ2-2
ASSLPGSGELF
>NA|TRBV6-1|TRBJ1-6
ASSERFNSPLH
>NA|TRBV15|TRBJ1-3
ATSRDGGPEGNTIY
>TRBD2|TRBV28|TRBJ2-7
ASSRGDVGEQY
>NA|TRBV27|TRBJ2-7
ASSLSQGRLEQY
>NA|TRBV5-4|TRBJ1-6
ASRTQEGFGNSPLH
>TRBD2|TRBV6-5|TRBJ2-3
ASSYDRLAGTDTQY
>NA|TRBV4-2|TRBJ1-2
ASSPYPVANYGYT
>NA|TRBV6-5|TRBJ1-1
ASSYTGNEAF
>NA|TRBV29-1|TRBJ2-2
SVESGYTGELF
>NA|TRBV19|TRBJ1-4
ASSPREGMREKLF
>NA|TRBV28|TRBJ2-2
ASRRAGTNTGELF
>TRBD2|TRBV5-5|TRBJ2-2
ASSGLAGVVTGELF
>TRBD2|TRBV11-3|TRBJ2-3
ASSPGTSGSGDTQY
>TRBD1|TRBV27|TRBJ1-3
ASSPGRGLGNTIY
>TRBD2|TRBV2|TRBJ2-1
ASSAGRSGRAFWF
>TRBD1|TRBV11-3|TRBJ2-7
ASSLVQGAEQY
>TRBD1|TRBV30|TRBJ1-5
AWSRGREQPQH
>NA|TRBV5-1|TRBJ2-7
ASSHGTAGGTSYEQY
>TRBD1|TRBV5-1|TRBJ1-2
ASSLLQGAGGYT
>NA|TRBV9|TRBJ2-5
ASSPLEGGETQY
>NA|TRBV6-5|TRBJ2-3
ASSYSRSRADTQY
>NA|TRBV4-3|TRBJ1-4
ASSQARGLGQEKLF
>TRBD2|TRBV5-1|TRBJ2-7
ASSLGTSGREQY
>NA|TRBV5-1|TRBJ1-6
ASSLAGGATYNSPLH
>NA|TRBV7-2|TRBJ1-6
ASSLVGRGRDSPLH
>TRBD1|TRBV19|TRBJ1-1
ASSFYRGGTEAF
>NA|TRBV10-3|TRBJ1-5
AIRSNSNQPQH
>NA|TRBV28|TRBJ2-2
ASSFQGGTGELF
>NA|TRBV7-6|TRBJ1-1
ASSLAGGRLTEAF
>TRBD2|TRBV6-1|TRBJ2-1
AAPPRGRVYNEQF
>NA|TRBV10-1|TRBJ2-3
ASSEGPIEVAALTDTQY
>NA|TRBV18|TRBJ2-2
ASSPEGLDTGELF
>NA|TRBV6-4|TRBJ1-1
ATAAGPEAF
>TRBD1|TRBV29-1|TRBJ1-4
SVEGGTGGGEKLF
>NA|TRBV5-4|TRBJ2-7
ASSPATVAASYEQY
>NA|TRBV19|TRBJ2-7
ASSRTITYEQY
>NA|TRBV29-1|TRBJ1-1
SVERGITEAF
>NA|TRBV9|TRBJ2-4
ASSPDLRGHQY
>NA|TRBV5-1|TRBJ1-1
ASSLVRMNTEAF
>NA|TRBV6-5|TRBJ1-2
ASKLRGGLGGYT